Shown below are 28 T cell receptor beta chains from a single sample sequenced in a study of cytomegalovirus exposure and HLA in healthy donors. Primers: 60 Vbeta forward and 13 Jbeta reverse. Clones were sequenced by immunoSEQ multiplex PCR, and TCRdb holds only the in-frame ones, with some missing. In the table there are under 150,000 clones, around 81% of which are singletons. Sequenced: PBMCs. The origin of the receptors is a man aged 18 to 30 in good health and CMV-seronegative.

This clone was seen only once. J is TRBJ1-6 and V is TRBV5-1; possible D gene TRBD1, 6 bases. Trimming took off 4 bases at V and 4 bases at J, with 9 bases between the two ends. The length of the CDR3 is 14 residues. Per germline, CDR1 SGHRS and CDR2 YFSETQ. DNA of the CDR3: TGCGCCAGCAGCGCACAGGGTTATAATTCACCCCTCCACTTT. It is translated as CASSAQGYNSPLHF.

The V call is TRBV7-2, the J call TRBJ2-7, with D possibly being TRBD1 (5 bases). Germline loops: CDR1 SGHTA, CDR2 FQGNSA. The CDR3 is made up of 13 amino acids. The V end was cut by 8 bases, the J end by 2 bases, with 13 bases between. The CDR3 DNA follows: TGTGCCAGCCGTCTTCAGGGAACCTACGAGCAGTACTTC. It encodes CASRLQGTYEQYF.

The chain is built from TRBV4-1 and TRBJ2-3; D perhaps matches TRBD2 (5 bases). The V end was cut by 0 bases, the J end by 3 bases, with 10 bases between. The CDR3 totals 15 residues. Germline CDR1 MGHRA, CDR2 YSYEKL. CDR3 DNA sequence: TGCGCCAGCAGCCAAGACGGGGTAGCGACAGATACGCAGTATTTT. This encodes CASSQDGVATDTQYF.

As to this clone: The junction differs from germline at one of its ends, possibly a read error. The CDR3 loop is CASILFVTARHTIELFF. The DNA of the CDR3 is TGTGCCAGCATCTTATTCGTGACAGCCCGTCATACTATCGAACTGTTTTTT. V is TRBV11-2 and J is TRBJ1-4; possibly TRBD1 for D (5 bases). This CDR3 has 17 residues. Germline V gives CDR1 SGHAT, CDR2 FQNNGV. Full variable domain (remainder filled in from reference TRBV11-2 and TRBJ1-4): EAGVAQSPRYKIIEKRQSVAFWCNPISGHATLYWYQQILGQGPKLLIQFQNNGVVDDSQLPKDRFSAERLKGVDSTLKIQPAKLEDSAVYLCASILFVTARHTIELFFGSGTQLSVL.

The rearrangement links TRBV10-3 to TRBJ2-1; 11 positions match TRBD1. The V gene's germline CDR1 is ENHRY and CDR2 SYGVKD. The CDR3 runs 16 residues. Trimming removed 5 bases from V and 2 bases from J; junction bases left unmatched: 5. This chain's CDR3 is CAISLLDRGPYNEQFF. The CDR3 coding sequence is TGTGCCATCAGTTTATTGGACAGGGGGCCCTACAATGAGCAGTTCTTC.

The CDR3: CASSRTISASSYEQYF. CDR3 coding DNA: TGTGCCAGCAGCCGAACCATCTCTGCCAGCTCCTACGAGCAGTACTTC. The chain has TRBV7-9 and TRBJ2-7; D not certain. V dropped 5 bases and J dropped 0 bases, with 17 bases sitting between them. Germline V gene sequence: CDR1 SEHNR, CDR2 FQNEAQ (reference sequence). The CDR3 loop spans 16 amino acids.

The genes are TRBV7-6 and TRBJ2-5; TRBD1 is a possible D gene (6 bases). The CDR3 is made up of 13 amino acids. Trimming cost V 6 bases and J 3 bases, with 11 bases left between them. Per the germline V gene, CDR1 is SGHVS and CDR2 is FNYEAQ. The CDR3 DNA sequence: TGTGCCAGCAGTGAGGGGGACAAAGAGACCCAGTACTTC. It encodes CASSEGDKETQYF.

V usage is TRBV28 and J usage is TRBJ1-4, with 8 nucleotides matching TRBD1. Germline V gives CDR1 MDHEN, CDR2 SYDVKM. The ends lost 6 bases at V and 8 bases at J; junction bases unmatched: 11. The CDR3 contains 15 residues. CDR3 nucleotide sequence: TGTGCCAGCAGCTACCACAGGGGGGGGAGAGAAAAACTGTTTTTT. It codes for CASSYHRGGREKLFF.

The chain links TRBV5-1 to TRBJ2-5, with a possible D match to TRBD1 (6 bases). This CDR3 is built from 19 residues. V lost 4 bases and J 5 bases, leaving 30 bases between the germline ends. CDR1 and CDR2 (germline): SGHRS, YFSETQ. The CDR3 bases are TGCGCCAGCAGCCCGCTCCCTGGGCAGGGGAGATCATCAGTGGAGACCCAGTACTTC. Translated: CASSPLPGQGRSSVETQYF.

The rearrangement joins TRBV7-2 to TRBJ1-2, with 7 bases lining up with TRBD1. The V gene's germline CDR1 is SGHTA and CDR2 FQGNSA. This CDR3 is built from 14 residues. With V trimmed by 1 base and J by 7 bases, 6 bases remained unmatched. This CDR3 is CASSLETGLGGYTF. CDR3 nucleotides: TGTGCCAGCAGCTTAGAGACAGGGTTAGGTGGCTACACCTTC.

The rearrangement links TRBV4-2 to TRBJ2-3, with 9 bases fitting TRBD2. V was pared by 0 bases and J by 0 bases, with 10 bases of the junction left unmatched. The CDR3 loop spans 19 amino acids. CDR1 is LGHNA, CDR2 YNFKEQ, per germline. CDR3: CASSQDPPGGGGSTDTQYF. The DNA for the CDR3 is TGTGCCAGCAGCCAAGATCCACCTGGCGGGGGGGGGAGCACAGATACGCAGTATTTT.

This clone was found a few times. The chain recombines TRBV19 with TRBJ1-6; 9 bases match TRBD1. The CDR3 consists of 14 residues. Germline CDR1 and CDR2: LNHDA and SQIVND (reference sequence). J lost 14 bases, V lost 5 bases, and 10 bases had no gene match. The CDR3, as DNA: TGTGCCAGTAGTGATCCGGGACAGGGCGTCTCCCTCCACTTT. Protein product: CASSDPGQGVSLHF.

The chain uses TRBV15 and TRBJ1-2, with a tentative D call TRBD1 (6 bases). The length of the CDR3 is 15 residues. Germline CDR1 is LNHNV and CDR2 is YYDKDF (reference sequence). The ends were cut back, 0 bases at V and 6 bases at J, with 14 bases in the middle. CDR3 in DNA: TGTGCCACCAGCAGAGACCCCTCCCCAGGGGATGGCTACACCTTC. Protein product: CATSRDPSPGDGYTF.

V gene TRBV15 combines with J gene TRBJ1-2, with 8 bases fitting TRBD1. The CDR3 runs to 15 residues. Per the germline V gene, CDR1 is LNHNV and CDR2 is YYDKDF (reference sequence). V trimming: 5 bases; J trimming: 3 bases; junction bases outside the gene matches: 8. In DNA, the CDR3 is TGTGCCACCAGCTTACACAGGGGGGGATACTATGGCTACACCTTC. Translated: CATSLHRGGYYGYTF. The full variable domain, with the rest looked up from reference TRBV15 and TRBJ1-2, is DAMVIQNPRYQVTQFGKPVTLSCSQTLNHNVMYWYQQKSSQAPKLLFHYYDKDFNNEADTPDNFQSRRPNTSFCFLDIRSPGLGDTAMYLCATSLHRGGYYGYTFGSGTRLTVV.

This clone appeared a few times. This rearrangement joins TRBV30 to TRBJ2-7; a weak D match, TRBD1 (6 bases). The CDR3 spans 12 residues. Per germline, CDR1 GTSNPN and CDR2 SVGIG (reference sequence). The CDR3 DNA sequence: TGTGCTACGACAGGTTCCTCCTACGAGCAGTACTTC. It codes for CATTGSSYEQYF.

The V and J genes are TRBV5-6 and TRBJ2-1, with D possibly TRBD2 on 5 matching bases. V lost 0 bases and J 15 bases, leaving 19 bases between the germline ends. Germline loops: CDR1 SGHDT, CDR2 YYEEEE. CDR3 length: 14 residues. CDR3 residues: CASSLASDGRGPFF. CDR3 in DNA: TGTGCCAGCAGCTTGGCCTCGGACGGTAGAGGGCCGTTCTTC.

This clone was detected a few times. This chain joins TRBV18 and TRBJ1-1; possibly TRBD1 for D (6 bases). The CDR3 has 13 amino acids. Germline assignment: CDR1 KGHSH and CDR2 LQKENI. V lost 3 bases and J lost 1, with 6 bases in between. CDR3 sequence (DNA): TGTGCCAGCTCACCCAGGGGGAACACTGAAGCTTTCTTT. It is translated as CASSPRGNTEAFF. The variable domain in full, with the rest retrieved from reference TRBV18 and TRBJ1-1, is NAGVMQNPRHLVRRRGQEARLRCSPMKGHSHVYWYRQLPEEGLKFMVYLQKENIIDESGMPKERFSAEFPKEGPSILRIQQVVRGDSAAYFCASSPRGNTEAFFGQGTRLTVV.

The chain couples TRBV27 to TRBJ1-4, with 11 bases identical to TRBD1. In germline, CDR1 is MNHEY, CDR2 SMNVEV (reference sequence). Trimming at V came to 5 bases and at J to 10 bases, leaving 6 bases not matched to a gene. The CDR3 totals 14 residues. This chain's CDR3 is CASSIGTGGGKLFF. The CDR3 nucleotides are TGTGCCAGCAGTATCGGGACAGGGGGAGGAAAACTGTTTTTT.

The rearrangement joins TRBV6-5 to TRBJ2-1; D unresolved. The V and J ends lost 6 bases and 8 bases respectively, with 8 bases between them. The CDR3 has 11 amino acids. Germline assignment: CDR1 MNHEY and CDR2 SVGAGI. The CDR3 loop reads CASRRTDEQFF. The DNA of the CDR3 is TGTGCCAGCAGAAGAACAGATGAGCAGTTCTTC.

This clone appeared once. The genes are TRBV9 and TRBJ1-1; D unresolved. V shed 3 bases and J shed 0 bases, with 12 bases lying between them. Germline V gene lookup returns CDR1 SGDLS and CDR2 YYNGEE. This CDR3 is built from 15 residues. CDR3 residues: CASSARQAMNTEAFF. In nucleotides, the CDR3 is TGTGCCAGCAGCGCCCGACAAGCTATGAACACTGAAGCTTTCTTT.

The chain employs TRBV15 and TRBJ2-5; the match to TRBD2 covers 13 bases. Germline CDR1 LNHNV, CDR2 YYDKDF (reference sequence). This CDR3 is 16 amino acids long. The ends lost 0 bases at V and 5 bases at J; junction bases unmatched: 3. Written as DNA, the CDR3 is TGTGCCACCAGCAGAGAACTAGCGGGGGGGGTGGAGACCCAGTACTTC. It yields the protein CATSRELAGGVETQYF.

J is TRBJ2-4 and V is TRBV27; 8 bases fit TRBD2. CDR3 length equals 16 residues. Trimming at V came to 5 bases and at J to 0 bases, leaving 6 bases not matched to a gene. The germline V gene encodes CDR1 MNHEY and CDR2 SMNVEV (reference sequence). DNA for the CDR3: TGTGCCAGCAGTCCAGGACTAGCCCTAGCCAAAAACATTCAGTACTTC. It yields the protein CASSPGLALAKNIQYF.

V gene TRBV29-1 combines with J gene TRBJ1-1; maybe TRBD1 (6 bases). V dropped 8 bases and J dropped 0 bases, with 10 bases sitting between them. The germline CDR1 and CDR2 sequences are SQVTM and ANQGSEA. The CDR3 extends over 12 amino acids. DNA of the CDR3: TGCAGCTGGGGGGGCCTGAACACTGAAGCTTTCTTT. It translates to CSWGGLNTEAFF.

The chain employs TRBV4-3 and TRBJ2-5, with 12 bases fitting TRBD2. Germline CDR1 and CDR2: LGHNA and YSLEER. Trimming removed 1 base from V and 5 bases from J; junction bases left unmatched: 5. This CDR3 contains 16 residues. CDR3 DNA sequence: TGCGCCAGCAGCCAAGGAGGACTAGCGGGGACCGAGACCCAGTACTTC. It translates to CASSQGGLAGTETQYF.

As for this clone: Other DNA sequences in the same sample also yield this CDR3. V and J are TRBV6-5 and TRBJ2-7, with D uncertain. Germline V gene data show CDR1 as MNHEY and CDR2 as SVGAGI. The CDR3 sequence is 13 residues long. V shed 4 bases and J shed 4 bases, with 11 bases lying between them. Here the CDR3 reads CASSSLLTYEQYF. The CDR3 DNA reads TGTGCCAGCAGTTCGCTCTTGACTTACGAGCAGTACTTC.

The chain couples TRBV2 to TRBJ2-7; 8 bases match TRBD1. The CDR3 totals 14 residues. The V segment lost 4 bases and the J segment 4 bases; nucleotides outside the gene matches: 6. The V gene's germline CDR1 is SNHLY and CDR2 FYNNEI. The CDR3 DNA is TGTGCCAGCAGTGGCGGACAGGGACCGTACGAGCAGTACTTC. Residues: CASSGGQGPYEQYF.

CDR3 nucleotides: TGCGCCAGCAGCCAAGAGGGACAGAACCCTATTGCCTATGGCTACACCTTC. This encodes CASSQEGQNPIAYGYTF. The rearrangement uses TRBV4-1 and TRBJ1-2; 7 bases match TRBD1. Germline lookup yields CDR1 MGHRA and CDR2 YSYEKL. The trim removed 0 bases at V and 4 bases at J, leaving 11 bases unmatched. This CDR3 comprises 17 residues.

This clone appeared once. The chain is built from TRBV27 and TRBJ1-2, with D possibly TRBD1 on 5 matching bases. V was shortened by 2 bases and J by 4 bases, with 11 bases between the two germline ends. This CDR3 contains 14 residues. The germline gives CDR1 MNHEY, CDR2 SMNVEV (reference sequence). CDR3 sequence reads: CASSLDSRAYGYTF. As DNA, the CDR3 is TGTGCCAGCAGTTTAGACTCCAGGGCCTATGGCTACACCTTC.